These T cell receptor beta chains were read from a single sample in a study of cytomegalovirus exposure and HLA in healthy donors. TCRdb's copy holds only in-frame clones and misses some; the assay was immunoSEQ multiplex PCR. The profile covers around 250,000 clones, with 90% appearing a single time and less than 0.4% taken by the ten largest. Sequencing was carried out using PBMCs. These receptors came from a woman younger than 35 in good health and CMV-seronegative. The CDR3 runs from the conserved cysteine through the conserved F or W. The D gene is left open where the match is weak. Expanded clones are given a class, and other clones once, few, many or no size at all.

TRBV18,TRBJ1-1,NA,NA,CASSSGDTEAFF,TGTGCCAGCTCGTCAGGGGACACTGAAGCTTTCTTT
TRBV6-6,TRBJ2-5,NA,NA,CASSYPQGDQETQYF,TGTGCCAGCAGTTACCCTCAGGGTGATCAAGAGACCCAGTACTTC
TRBV2,TRBJ2-3,NA,TRBD2,CAGSGGAEQTDTQYF,TGTGCCGGTAGCGGGGGGGCCGAGCAAACAGATACGCAGTATTTT
TRBV19,TRBJ2-2,once,NA,CASSRNPRKYEVDGELFF,TGTGCCAGTAGTAGAAATCCGCGAAAGTATGAGGTCGACGGGGAGCTGTTTTTT
TRBV6-5,TRBJ2-5,NA,TRBD2,CASSRSARGQETQYF,TGTGCCAGCAGTCGCTCCGCGCGGGGGCAAGAGACCCAGTACTTC
TRBV9,TRBJ2-2,NA,NA,CASSVDSLLTTGELFF,TGTGCCAGCAGCGTAGACTCACTTCTAACCACCGGGGAGCTGTTTTTT
TRBV4-1,TRBJ2-6,NA,TRBD1,CASSGGGQGSGANVLTF,TGCGCCAGCAGCGGAGGGGGACAGGGCTCTGGGGCCAACGTCCTGACTTTC
TRBV28,TRBJ1-2,NA,NA,CASSFNIGYTF,TGTGCCAGCAGTTTTAATATTGGCTACACCTTC
TRBV2,TRBJ1-4,few,NA,CASGVQVNEKLFF,TGTGCCAGTGGGGTACAGGTCAATGAAAAACTGTTTTTT
TRBV7-8,TRBJ1-5,NA,TRBD1,CASSSYRGPGNQPQHF,TGTGCCAGCAGCTCTTACAGGGGGCCGGGCAATCAGCCCCAGCATTTT
TRBV10-1,TRBJ2-1,NA,TRBD2,CASSESSGGSYNEQFF,TGCGCCAGCAGTGAGTCGAGCGGGGGCTCCTACAATGAGCAGTTCTTC
TRBV27,TRBJ2-2,NA,TRBD1,CASSAGQGDGGELFF,TGTGCCAGCAGTGCGGGACAGGGGGACGGCGGGGAGCTGTTTTTT
TRBV7-3,TRBJ2-7,NA,NA,CASSLGRNPYEQYF,TGTGCCAGCAGCTTAGGCAGAAATCCCTACGAGCAGTACTTC
TRBV4-3,TRBJ2-5,NA,TRBD1,CASSLGDREKETQYF,TGCGCCAGCAGCCTAGGTGACAGGGAAAAAGAGACCCAGTACTTC
TRBV2,TRBJ1-2,few,TRBD1,CASRADRGGYTF,TGTGCCAGCAGAGCCGACAGGGGTGGCTACACCTTC
TRBV28,TRBJ2-3,NA,NA,CASSLWAFSEDTQYF,TGTGCCAGCAGTTTATGGGCATTCTCCGAAGATACGCAGTATTTT
TRBV10-3,TRBJ2-7,NA,TRBD2,CAISNSGGNSYEQYF,TGTGCCATCAGTAATAGCGGGGGGAACTCCTACGAGCAGTACTTC
TRBV11-2,TRBJ1-2,NA,NA,CASTLWAGYGYTF,TGTGCCAGCACGCTGTGGGCAGGCTATGGCTACACCTTC
TRBV30,TRBJ2-7,NA,TRBD1,CAWSVFGTGTYEQYF,TGTGCCTGGAGTGTATTTGGGACAGGCACCTACGAGCAGTACTTC
TRBV5-1,TRBJ2-5,NA,NA,CASTSRASDQETQYF,TGCGCCAGCACCTCCAGGGCTAGCGATCAAGAGACCCAGTACTTC
TRBV4-1,TRBJ2-7,NA,TRBD2,CASSHFPGGPYEQYF,TGCGCCAGCAGCCATTTTCCGGGGGGTCCCTACGAGCAGTACTTC
TRBV7-9,TRBJ2-5,NA,NA,CASSPVRGETQYF,TGTGCCAGCAGCCCGGTTCGGGGAGAGACCCAGTACTTC
TRBV2,TRBJ1-5,NA,TRBD1,CASRPPTGANQPQHF,TGTGCCAGCAGGCCACCGACAGGGGCCAATCAGCCCCAGCATTTT
TRBV4-3,TRBJ1-3,NA,NA,CASSHRTGSGGNTIYF,TGCGCCAGCAGCCATCGCACAGGGTCTGGGGGAAACACCATATATTTT
TRBV27,TRBJ2-1,NA,TRBD2,CASSPPGLAVNEQFF,TGTGCCAGCAGCCCCCCGGGACTAGCGGTTAATGAGCAGTTCTTC
TRBV9,TRBJ2-3,NA,TRBD2,CASSVGGGTTDTQYF,TGTGCCAGCAGCGTGGGGGGAGGGACGACAGATACGCAGTATTTT
TRBV5-4,TRBJ2-1,NA,TRBD1,CASSTPGTGGLYEQFF,TGTGCCAGCAGCACGCCCGGGACAGGGGGTCTCTATGAGCAGTTCTTC
TRBV6-1,TRBJ1-5,NA,NA,CASNPGREAQPQHF,TGTGCCAGCAACCCCGGGAGGGAGGCCCAGCCCCAGCATTTT
TRBV28,TRBJ2-1,NA,NA,CASSLGVGSQFF,TGTGCCAGCAGTTTAGGTGTCGGTTCGCAGTTCTTC
TRBV6-1,TRBJ1-5,NA,TRBD1,CASSENRGGQPQHF,TGTGCCAGCAGTGAGAACAGGGGCGGCCAGCCCCAGCATTTT
TRBV4-3,TRBJ1-6,NA,NA,CASSQEESSYNSPLHF,TGCGCCAGCAGCCAAGAGGAGAGCTCCTATAATTCACCCCTCCACTTT
TRBV15,TRBJ2-5,NA,TRBD1,CATSRVTGGETQYF,TGTGCCACCAGCAGAGTTACAGGGGGGGAGACCCAGTACTTC
TRBV4-1,TRBJ1-1,NA,NA,CASSQVGIGGSTEAFF,TGCGCCAGCAGCCAAGTCGGGATCGGGGGGAGCACTGAAGCTTTCTTT
TRBV5-1,TRBJ2-3,once,NA,CASSLDGDTTDTQYF,TGCGCCAGCAGCTTGGACGGGGATACCACAGATACGCAGTATTTT
TRBV5-1,TRBJ2-2,NA,TRBD2,CASSLGASGRYTGELFF,TGCGCCAGCAGCTTGGGGGCTAGCGGGCGTTACACCGGGGAGCTGTTTTTT
TRBV19,TRBJ1-5,NA,TRBD1,CASKDRGFGNQPQHF,TGTGCCAGTAAGGACAGGGGGTTTGGCAATCAGCCCCAGCATTTT
TRBV28,TRBJ2-2,NA,NA,CASYSRGTGELFF,TGTGCCAGCTATAGCAGGGGCACCGGGGAGCTGTTTTTT
TRBV5-6,TRBJ1-6,NA,TRBD1,CASSWGQGGISPLHF,TGTGCCAGCAGCTGGGGACAGGGGGGTATTTCACCCCTCCACTTT
TRBV28,TRBJ2-3,NA,TRBD2,CASASGGFTDTQYF,TGTGCCTCGGCTAGCGGGGGGTTCACAGATACGCAGTATTTT
TRBV18,TRBJ1-2,once,NA,CASSPLTGNGYTF,TGTGCCAGCTCACCACTCACGGGGAATGGCTACACCTTC